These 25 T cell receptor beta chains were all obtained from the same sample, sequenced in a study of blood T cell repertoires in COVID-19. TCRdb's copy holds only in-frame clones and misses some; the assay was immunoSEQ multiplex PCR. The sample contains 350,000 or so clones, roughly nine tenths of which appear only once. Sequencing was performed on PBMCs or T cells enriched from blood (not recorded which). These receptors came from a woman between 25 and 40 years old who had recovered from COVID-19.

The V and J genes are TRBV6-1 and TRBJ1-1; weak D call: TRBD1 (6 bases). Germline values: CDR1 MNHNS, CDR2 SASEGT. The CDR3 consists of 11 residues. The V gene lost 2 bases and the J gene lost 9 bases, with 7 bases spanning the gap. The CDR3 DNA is TGTGCCAGCAGTGAAAGGGGGAAAGCTTTCTTT. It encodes CASSERGKAFF.

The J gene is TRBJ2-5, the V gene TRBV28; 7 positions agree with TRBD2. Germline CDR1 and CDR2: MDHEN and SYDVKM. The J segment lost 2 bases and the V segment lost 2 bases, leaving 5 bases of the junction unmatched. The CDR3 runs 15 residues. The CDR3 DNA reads TGTGCCAGCAGTTTAGCGGGAGTGATACAAGAGACCCAGTACTTC. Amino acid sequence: CASSLAGVIQETQYF.

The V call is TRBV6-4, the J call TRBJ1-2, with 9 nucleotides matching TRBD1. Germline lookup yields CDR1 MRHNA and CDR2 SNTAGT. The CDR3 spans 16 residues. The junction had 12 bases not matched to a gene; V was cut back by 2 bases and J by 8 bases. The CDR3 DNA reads TGTGCCAGCAGTGACCCGTCCCGGGACAGGGTCTACGGCTACACCTTC. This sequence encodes CASSDPSRDRVYGYTF.

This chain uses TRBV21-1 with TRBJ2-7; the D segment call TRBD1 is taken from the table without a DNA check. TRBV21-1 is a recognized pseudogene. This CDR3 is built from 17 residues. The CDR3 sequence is CASSKGVAQPLAYEQYF. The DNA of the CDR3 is TGTGCCAGCAGCAAAGGGGTGGCACAGCCCCTGGCCTACGAGCAGTACTTC.

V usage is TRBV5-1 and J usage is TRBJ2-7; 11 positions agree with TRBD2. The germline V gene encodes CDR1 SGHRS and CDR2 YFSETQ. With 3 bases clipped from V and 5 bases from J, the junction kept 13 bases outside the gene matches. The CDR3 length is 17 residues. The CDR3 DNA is TGCGCCAGCAGCTCCCGAGTAGGACTAGCGGGTTCCAACGAGCAGTACTTC. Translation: CASSSRVGLAGSNEQYF.

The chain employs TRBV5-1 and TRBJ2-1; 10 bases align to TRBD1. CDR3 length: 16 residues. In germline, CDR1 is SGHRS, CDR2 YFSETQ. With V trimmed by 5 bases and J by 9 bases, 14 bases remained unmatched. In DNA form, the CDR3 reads TGCGCCAGCAGTACGACTGCGGGACAGGGGCTCGGTGAGCAGTTCTTC. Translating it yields CASSTTAGQGLGEQFF.

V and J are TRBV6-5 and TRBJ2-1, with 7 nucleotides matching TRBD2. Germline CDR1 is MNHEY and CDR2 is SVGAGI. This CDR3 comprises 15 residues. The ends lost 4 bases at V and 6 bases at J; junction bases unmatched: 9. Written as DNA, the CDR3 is TGTGCCAGCAGTTTCATTAGCGGGTTGGGCAATGAGCAGTTCTTC. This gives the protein CASSFISGLGNEQFF.

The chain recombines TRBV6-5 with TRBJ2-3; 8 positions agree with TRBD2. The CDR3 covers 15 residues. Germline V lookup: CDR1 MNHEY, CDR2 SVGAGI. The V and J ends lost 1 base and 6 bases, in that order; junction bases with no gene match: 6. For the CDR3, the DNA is TGTGCCAGCAGTTACTTGGCGGGGGGCTCGGATACGCAGTATTTT. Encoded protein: CASSYLAGGSDTQYF.

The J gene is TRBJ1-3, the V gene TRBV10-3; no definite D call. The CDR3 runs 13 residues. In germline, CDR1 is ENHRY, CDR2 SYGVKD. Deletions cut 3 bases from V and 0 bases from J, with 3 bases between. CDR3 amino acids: CAISDSSGNTIYF. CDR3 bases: TGTGCCATCAGTGACAGCTCTGGAAACACCATATATTTT.

The CDR3 protein is CASSLSKETGIHPYEQYF. The CDR3, as DNA: TGTGCCAGCAGTTTATCGAAAGAAACAGGGATTCACCCCTACGAGCAGTACTTC. The rearrangement joins TRBV27 to TRBJ2-7, with D perhaps TRBD1 (6 bases). V lost 0 bases and J 2 bases, leaving 20 bases between the germline ends. Germline CDR1 reads MNHEY; CDR2 reads SMNVEV (reference sequence). The CDR3 spans 18 residues.

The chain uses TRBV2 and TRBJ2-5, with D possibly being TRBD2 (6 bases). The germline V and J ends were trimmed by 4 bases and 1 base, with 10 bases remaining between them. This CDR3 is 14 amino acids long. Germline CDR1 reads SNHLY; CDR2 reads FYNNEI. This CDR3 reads CASSAVAVQETQYF. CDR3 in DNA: TGTGCCAGCAGTGCGGTAGCGGTCCAAGAGACCCAGTACTTC.

The CDR3 DNA is TGTGCCAGCAGTGAAAGGCAGGGAGGTCAGCCCCAGCATTTT. Residues: CASSERQGGQPQHF. The V and J genes are TRBV2 and TRBJ1-5; TRBD1 is a possible D gene (5 bases). V lost 2 bases and J 6 bases, leaving 11 bases between the germline ends. CDR1 is SNHLY and CDR2 is FYNNEI in the germline V gene. This CDR3 has 14 amino acids.

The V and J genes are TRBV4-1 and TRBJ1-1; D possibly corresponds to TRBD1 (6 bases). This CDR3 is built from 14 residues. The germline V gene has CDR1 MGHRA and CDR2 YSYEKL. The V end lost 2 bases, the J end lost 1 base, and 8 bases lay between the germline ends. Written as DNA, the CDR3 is TGCGCCAGCAGCCAAACAGGGACGAACACTGAAGCTTTCTTT. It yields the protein CASSQTGTNTEAFF.

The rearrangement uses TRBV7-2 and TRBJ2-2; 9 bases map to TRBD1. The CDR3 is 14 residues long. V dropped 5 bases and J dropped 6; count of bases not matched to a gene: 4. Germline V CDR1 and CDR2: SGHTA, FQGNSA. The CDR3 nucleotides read TGTGCCAGCAGCCAAGGACAGGGGTCCGGGGAGCTGTTTTTT. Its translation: CASSQGQGSGELFF. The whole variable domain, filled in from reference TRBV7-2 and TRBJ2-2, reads GAGVSQSPSNKVTEKGKDVELRCDPISGHTALYWYRQSLGQGLEFLIYFQGNSAPDKSGLPSDRFSAERTGGSVSTLTIQRTQQEDSAVYLCASSQGQGSGELFFGEGSRLTVL.

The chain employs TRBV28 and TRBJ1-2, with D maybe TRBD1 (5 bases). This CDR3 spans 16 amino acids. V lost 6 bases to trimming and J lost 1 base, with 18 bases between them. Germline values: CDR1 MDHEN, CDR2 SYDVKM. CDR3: CASSLDAGIGNYGYTF. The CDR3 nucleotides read TGTGCCAGCAGCCTTGACGCAGGGATCGGTAACTATGGCTACACCTTC.

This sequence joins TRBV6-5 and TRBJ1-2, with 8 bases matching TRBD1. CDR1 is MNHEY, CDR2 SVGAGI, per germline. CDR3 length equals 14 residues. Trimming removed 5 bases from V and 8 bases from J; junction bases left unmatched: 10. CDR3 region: CASSLQGARWGYTF. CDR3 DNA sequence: TGTGCCAGCAGTCTTCAGGGGGCGCGTTGGGGCTACACCTTC.

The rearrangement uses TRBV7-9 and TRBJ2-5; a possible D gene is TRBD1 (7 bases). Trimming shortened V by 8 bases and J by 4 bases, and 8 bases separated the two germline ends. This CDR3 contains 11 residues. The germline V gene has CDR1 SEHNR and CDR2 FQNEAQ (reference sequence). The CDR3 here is CASQGGETQYF. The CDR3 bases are TGTGCCAGCCAGGGGGGAGAGACCCAGTACTTC.

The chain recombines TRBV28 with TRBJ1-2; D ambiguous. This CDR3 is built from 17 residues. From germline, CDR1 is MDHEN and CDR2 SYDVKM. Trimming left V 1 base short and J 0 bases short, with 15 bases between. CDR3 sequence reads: CASSLYRGGPTNYGYTF. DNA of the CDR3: TGTGCCAGCAGTTTATATCGGGGTGGACCCACTAACTATGGCTACACCTTC.

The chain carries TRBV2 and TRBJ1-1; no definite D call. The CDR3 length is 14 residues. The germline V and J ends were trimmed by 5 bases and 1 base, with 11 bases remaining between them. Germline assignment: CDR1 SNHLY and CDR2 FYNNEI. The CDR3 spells CASSFQAGNTEAFF. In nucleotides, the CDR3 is TGTGCCAGCAGTTTCCAGGCCGGGAACACTGAAGCTTTCTTT.

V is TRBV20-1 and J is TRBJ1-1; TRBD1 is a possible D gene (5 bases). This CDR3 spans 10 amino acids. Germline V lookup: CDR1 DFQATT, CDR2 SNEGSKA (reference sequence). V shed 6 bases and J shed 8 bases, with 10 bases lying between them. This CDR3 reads CSALGREAFF. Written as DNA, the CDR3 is TGCAGTGCCTTGGGGCGCGAAGCTTTCTTT.

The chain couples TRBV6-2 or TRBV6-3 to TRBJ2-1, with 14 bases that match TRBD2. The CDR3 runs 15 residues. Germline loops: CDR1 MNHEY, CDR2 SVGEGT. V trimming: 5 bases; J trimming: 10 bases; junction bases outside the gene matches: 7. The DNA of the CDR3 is TGTGCCAGCAGTCGAGGACTAGCGGGGGGCATGGAGCAGTTCTTC. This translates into CASSRGLAGGMEQFF.

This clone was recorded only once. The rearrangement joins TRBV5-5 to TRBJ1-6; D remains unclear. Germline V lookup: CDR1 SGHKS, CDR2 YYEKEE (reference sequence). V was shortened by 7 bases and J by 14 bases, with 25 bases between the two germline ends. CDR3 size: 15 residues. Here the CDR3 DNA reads TGTGCCAGCGGTAACGTGGGTGGAGGATTGGAATCCCTCCACTTT. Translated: CASGNVGGGLESLHF. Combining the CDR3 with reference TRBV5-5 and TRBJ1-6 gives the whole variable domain DAGVTQSPTHLIKTRGQQVTLRCSPISGHKSVSWYQQVLGQGPQFIFQYYEKEERGRGNFPDRFSARQFPNYSSELNVNALLLGDSALYLCASGNVGGGLESLHFGNGTRLTVT.

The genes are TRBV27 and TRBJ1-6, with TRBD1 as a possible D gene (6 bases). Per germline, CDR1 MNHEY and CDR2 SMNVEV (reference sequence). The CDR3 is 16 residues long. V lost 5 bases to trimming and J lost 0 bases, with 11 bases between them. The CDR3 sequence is CASSRTADSYNSPLHF. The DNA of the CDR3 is TGTGCCAGCAGTAGGACAGCAGACTCCTATAATTCACCCCTCCACTTT.

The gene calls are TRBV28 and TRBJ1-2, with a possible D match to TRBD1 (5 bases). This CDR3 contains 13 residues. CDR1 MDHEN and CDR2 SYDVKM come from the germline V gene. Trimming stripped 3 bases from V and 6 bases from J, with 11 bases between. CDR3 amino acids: CASSLRREDGYTF. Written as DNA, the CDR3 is TGTGCCAGCAGTTTGCGCAGGGAGGATGGCTACACCTTC.

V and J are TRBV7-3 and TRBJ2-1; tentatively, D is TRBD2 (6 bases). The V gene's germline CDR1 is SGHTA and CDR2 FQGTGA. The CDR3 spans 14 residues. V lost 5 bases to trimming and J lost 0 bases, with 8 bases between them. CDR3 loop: CASSRGSSYNEQFF. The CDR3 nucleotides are TGTGCCAGCAGCCGGGGGAGCTCCTACAATGAGCAGTTCTTC.